The 31 T cell receptor beta chains below were found in one sample sequenced in a study of cytomegalovirus exposure and HLA in healthy donors. PCR involved 60 Vbeta and 13 Jbeta primers. Clones were sequenced by immunoSEQ multiplex PCR, and TCRdb holds only the in-frame ones, with some missing. This sample has around 110,000 clones, with approximately 84% found just once. Source material: PBMCs. The receptors were sampled from a man under 40 in good health and CMV-seronegative.

This clone has a handful of counts. The CDR3 spells CASSRVSGSNSYEQYF. The CDR3 region has the DNA TGTGCCAGCAGTAGGGTCAGCGGGAGTAACTCCTACGAGCAGTACTTC. V is TRBV6-6 and J is TRBJ2-7; 8 bases line up with TRBD2. CDR3 length: 16 amino acids. V was clipped by 5 bases and J by 0 bases; unmatched bases: 9. CDR1 is MNHNY, CDR2 SVGAGI, per germline (reference sequence).

This rearrangement joins TRBV7-8 to TRBJ2-5; TRBD2 might be the D (5 bases). Trimming took 2 bases from V and 9 from J, leaving 10 bases between them. This CDR3 spans 12 amino acids. The germline gives CDR1 SGHVS, CDR2 FQNEAQ. Here the CDR3 DNA reads TGTGCCAGCAGCTTAATGGTGGAGGCCCAGTACTTC. This codes for CASSLMVEAQYF.

The chain is built from TRBV5-1 and TRBJ1-1; D remains unclear. The CDR3 has 15 residues. V lost 6 bases and J 0 bases, leaving 15 bases between the germline ends. Germline assignment: CDR1 SGHRS and CDR2 YFSETQ. CDR3 sequence reads: CASNEWIGVNTEAFF. CDR3 DNA: TGCGCCAGCAACGAGTGGATAGGAGTGAACACTGAAGCTTTCTTT.

This rearrangement joins TRBV5-1 to TRBJ2-1; 9 positions agree with TRBD1. The ends lost 9 bases at V and 4 bases at J; junction bases unmatched: 8. The CDR3 contains 14 residues. The germline CDR1 and CDR2 sequences are SGHRS and YFSETQ. CDR3 amino acids: CATAPGQGYNEQFF. The CDR3 DNA follows: TGCGCCACCGCACCGGGACAGGGTTACAATGAGCAGTTCTTC.

The CDR3 DNA follows: TGTGCCAGCAGTGTCCAGGCAAATCTCTATGGCTACACCTTC. Amino acid sequence: CASSVQANLYGYTF. The J gene is TRBJ1-2, the V gene TRBV2, with D unclear. CDR1 and CDR2 (germline): SNHLY, FYNNEI. Trimming removed 4 bases at V and 4 bases at J, with 13 bases between. This CDR3 has 14 amino acids.

The chain carries TRBV30 and TRBJ2-2; 8 positions match TRBD1. The CDR3 contains 15 residues. The trim removed 2 bases at V and 4 bases at J, leaving 6 bases unmatched. Looked up from germline, CDR1 is GTSNPN and CDR2 is SVGIG (reference sequence). CDR3 loop: CAWSRDRILTGELFF. Written as DNA, the CDR3 is TGTGCCTGGAGTAGGGACAGGATTCTCACCGGGGAGCTGTTTTTT. The full variable domain, with the rest looked up from reference TRBV30 and TRBJ2-2, is SQTIHQWPATLVQPVGSPLSLECTVEGTSNPNLYWYRQAAGRGLQLLFYSVGIGQISSEVPQNLSASRPQDRQFILSSKKLLLSDSGFYLCAWSRDRILTGELFFGEGSRLTVL.

J is TRBJ2-1 and V is TRBV11-2; TRBD2 matches at 8 bases. In germline, CDR1 is SGHAT, CDR2 FQNNGV. The CDR3 sequence is 15 residues long. The V segment lost 5 bases and the J segment 9 bases; nucleotides outside the gene matches: 12. This CDR3 is CASSLSPTGGGEQFF. DNA for the CDR3: TGTGCCAGCAGCCTGAGTCCGACGGGAGGGGGTGAGCAGTTCTTC.

This chain joins TRBV6-1 and TRBJ2-5; 8 positions agree with TRBD2. This CDR3 region has 15 residues. Germline V gene sequence: CDR1 MNHNS, CDR2 SASEGT. Unmatched junction bases numbered 5, after V lost 4 bases and J lost 1 base. CDR3 residues: CASSATGTSQETQYF. DNA for the CDR3: TGTGCCAGCAGTGCCACCGGGACTAGCCAAGAGACCCAGTACTTC.

The chain employs TRBV5-1 and TRBJ2-7, with D unclear. V was shortened by 1 base and J by 1 base, with 6 bases between the two germline ends. The CDR3 is made up of 13 amino acids. Germline assignment: CDR1 SGHRS and CDR2 YFSETQ. The CDR3 DNA sequence: TGCGCCAGCAGCTTGCGTCTTTCCTACGAGCAGTACTTC. Residues: CASSLRLSYEQYF.

CDR3 region: CASLPGRRVGNTIYF. In DNA form, the CDR3 reads TGTGCCAGCCTCCCGGGTCGCAGGGTCGGAAACACCATATATTTT. This chain uses TRBV6-4 with TRBJ1-3; weak D call: TRBD1 (5 bases). CDR3 size: 15 residues. Trimming took off 8 bases at V and 4 bases at J, with 18 bases between the two ends. From germline, CDR1 is MRHNA and CDR2 SNTAGT.

V usage is TRBV28 and J usage is TRBJ1-5, with D maybe TRBD1 (6 bases). The CDR3 runs 14 residues. Germline CDR1 reads MDHEN; CDR2 reads SYDVKM. Trimming left V 4 bases short and J 5 bases short, with 12 bases between. CDR3 residues: CASSSSTGYQPQHF. The CDR3 DNA is TGTGCCAGCAGTTCGTCGACAGGTTATCAGCCCCAGCATTTT.

The chain uses TRBV5-1 and TRBJ2-3; D is unresolved. Germline-derived CDR1 and CDR2 are SGHRS and YFSETQ. Trimming left V 0 bases short and J 3 bases short, with 11 bases between. The CDR3 consists of 15 residues. CDR3 sequence reads: CASSLETRQTDTQYF. In DNA form, the CDR3 reads TGCGCCAGCAGCTTGGAGACGAGACAAACAGATACGCAGTATTTT.

The chain links TRBV5-1 to TRBJ2-1; D might be TRBD2 (6 bases). The CDR3 length is 14 residues. V was clipped by 4 bases and J by 4 bases, with 12 bases between them. Per germline, CDR1 SGHRS and CDR2 YFSETQ. CDR3 sequence: CASSPRDLYNEQFF. CDR3 in DNA: TGCGCCAGCAGCCCCCGGGACTTATACAATGAGCAGTTCTTC.

The V gene is TRBV9, the J gene TRBJ2-7; D possibly corresponds to TRBD1 (6 bases). V was pared by 3 bases and J by 0 bases, with 10 bases between. The CDR3 contains 14 residues. Germline V gene sequence: CDR1 SGDLS, CDR2 YYNGEE. CDR3: CASSGDRSSYEQYF. The CDR3 nucleotides are TGTGCCAGCAGCGGTGACAGGAGCTCCTACGAGCAGTACTTC.

The chain uses TRBV13 and TRBJ2-1; possible D gene TRBD2, 5 bases. Germline values: CDR1 PRHDT, CDR2 FYEKMQ (reference sequence). V lost 6 bases, J lost 6 bases, and 15 bases lay in between. The CDR3 runs to 14 residues. In DNA, the CDR3 is TGTGCCAGCAGTTTCACTAGAGGCAGCAATGAGCAGTTCTTC. It codes for CASSFTRGSNEQFF.

This chain connects TRBV28 to TRBJ2-7; a weak D match, TRBD2 (5 bases). The length of the CDR3 is 12 residues. Germline CDR1 and CDR2: MDHEN and SYDVKM. V gave up 8 bases and J gave up 7 bases, with 15 bases separating them. The CDR3 DNA sequence: TGTGCCAGCTTTAGCGCTTTAGGGGAGCAGTACTTC. Its translation: CASFSALGEQYF.

This clone was counted a few times. The chain recombines TRBV6-5 with TRBJ2-1; weak D call: TRBD1 (5 bases). Deletions cut 5 bases from V and 9 bases from J, with 14 bases between. Germline loops: CDR1 MNHEY, CDR2 SVGAGI. This CDR3 has 13 residues. This CDR3 is CASSHEGAFEQFF. In nucleotides, the CDR3 is TGTGCCAGCAGTCACGAAGGGGCATTTGAGCAGTTCTTC.

The chain is built from TRBV14 and TRBJ2-2, with a possible D match to TRBD2 (7 bases). Germline CDR1 reads SGHDN; CDR2 reads FVKESK. Trimming left V 1 base short and J 6 bases short, with 12 bases between. The CDR3 loop spans 15 amino acids. CDR3 in amino acids: CASSQVPGGAGELFF. CDR3 DNA: TGTGCCAGCAGCCAAGTTCCGGGGGGCGCCGGGGAGCTGTTTTTT.

The chain joins TRBV13 to TRBJ1-1; perhaps TRBD1 as D (5 bases). The CDR3 totals 11 residues. With 6 bases removed from V and 3 bases from J, the gap between germline ends came to 5 bases. CDR1 is PRHDT and CDR2 is FYEKMQ in the germline V gene (reference sequence). The DNA of the CDR3 is TGTGCCAGCAGGGGGCACACTGAAGCTTTCTTT. Its protein is CASRGHTEAFF.

The chain has TRBV29-1 and TRBJ1-2, with D perhaps matching TRBD1 (6 bases). V dropped 7 bases and J dropped 6 bases, with 21 bases sitting between them. The CDR3 runs 14 residues. Germline V CDR1 and CDR2: SQVTM, ANQGSEA. CDR3 sequence (DNA): TGCAGCGCCCCAGGGGCTGGACAGCCCCATGGCTACACCTTC. Translation gives CSAPGAGQPHGYTF.

This sequence joins TRBV5-6 and TRBJ2-6, with a tentative D call TRBD1 (6 bases). Germline CDR1 and CDR2: SGHDT and YYEEEE. Trimming removed 4 bases at V and 4 bases at J, with 12 bases between. The CDR3 extends over 15 amino acids. Written as DNA, the CDR3 is TGTGCCAGCAGCAGAACAGGGTCAGGGGCCAACGTCCTGACTTTC. It yields the protein CASSRTGSGANVLTF. The full variable domain, its missing parts supplied by reference TRBV5-6 and TRBJ2-6, is DAGVTQSPTHLIKTRGQQVTLRCSPKSGHDTVSWYQQALGQGPQFIFQYYEEEERQRGNFPDRFSGHQFPNYSSELNVNALLLGDSALYLCASSRTGSGANVLTFGAGSRLTVL.

The chain is built from TRBV7-8 and TRBJ2-2, with TRBD1 identical over 9 bases. With 5 bases clipped from V and 5 bases from J, the junction kept 6 bases outside the gene matches. Per germline, CDR1 SGHVS and CDR2 FQNEAQ. The CDR3 contains 15 residues. This chain's CDR3 is CASSPRDRETGELFF. CDR3 DNA: TGTGCCAGCAGCCCCCGGGACAGGGAGACCGGGGAGCTGTTTTTT.

V is TRBV2 and J is TRBJ2-3; D not certain. The germline gives CDR1 SNHLY, CDR2 FYNNEI. The CDR3 contains 11 residues. V was cut by 6 bases and J by 4 bases, with 5 bases left in between. In nucleotides, the CDR3 is TGTGCCAGCAGACGAGCAGATACGCAGTATTTT. Protein: CASRRADTQYF.

V and J are TRBV10-2 and TRBJ1-1; D call uncertain. Deletions cut 10 bases from V and 4 bases from J, with 22 bases between. CDR1 is WSHSY and CDR2 is SAAADI in the germline V gene. This CDR3 has 15 amino acids. CDR3 loop: CATGEAGRFLTEAFF. For the CDR3, the DNA is TGCGCCACGGGAGAGGCAGGACGGTTTCTCACTGAAGCTTTCTTT.

J is TRBJ1-6 and V is TRBV7-6; 9 bases agree with TRBD1. J was trimmed by 11 bases and V by 0 bases; bases with no gene match: 5. This CDR3 has 15 amino acids. Looked up from germline, CDR1 is SGHVS and CDR2 is FNYEAQ. The DNA for the CDR3 is TGTGCCAGCAGCTTAGCGGGACAGGGTACGACACCCCTCCACTTT. It translates to CASSLAGQGTTPLHF.

This clone was detected only a few times. The chain carries TRBV4-2 and TRBJ2-3; a possible D gene is TRBD1 (5 bases). Germline CDR1 is LGHNA and CDR2 is YNFKEQ. The CDR3 consists of 16 residues. With 0 bases removed from V and 5 bases from J, the gap between germline ends came to 15 bases. The CDR3 loop reads CASSQEVPGFKDTQYF. CDR3 in DNA: TGTGCCAGCAGCCAAGAAGTACCAGGGTTTAAAGATACGCAGTATTTT.

The chain recombines TRBV30 with TRBJ2-5; maybe TRBD2 (6 bases). The V end lost 2 bases, the J end lost 11 bases, and 12 bases lay between the germline ends. Germline-derived CDR1 and CDR2 are GTSNPN and SVGIG (reference sequence). The CDR3 consists of 11 residues. CDR3 sequence: CAWSPTREQYF. For the CDR3, the DNA is TGTGCCTGGAGTCCAACACGGGAGCAGTACTTC.

This rearrangement joins TRBV30 to TRBJ2-7; 9 positions agree with TRBD2. CDR1 is GTSNPN and CDR2 is SVGIG in the germline V gene (reference sequence). V dropped 4 bases and J dropped 2; count of bases not matched to a gene: 6. This CDR3 is built from 14 residues. CDR3 region: CAWTKGLATYEQYF. The DNA for the CDR3 is TGTGCCTGGACAAAGGGACTAGCAACCTACGAGCAGTACTTC.

The chain joins TRBV19 to TRBJ1-2; 7 nucleotides align to TRBD1. The CDR3 totals 16 residues. J lost 2 bases, V lost 10 bases, and 16 bases had no gene match. Germline lookup yields CDR1 LNHDA and CDR2 SQIVND (reference sequence). The CDR3: CATKGPGTVFNYGYTF. In DNA form, the CDR3 reads TGTGCCACCAAGGGTCCCGGGACAGTATTCAACTATGGCTACACCTTC.

The CDR3 coding sequence is TGTGCCAGCAGCCAAATAGCGGGGGGGCTCTACGAGCAGTACTTC. Amino acid sequence: CASSQIAGGLYEQYF. The V and J genes are TRBV14 and TRBJ2-7, with TRBD2 identical over 11 bases. V dropped 2 bases and J dropped 3; count of bases not matched to a gene: 3. Per germline, CDR1 SGHDN and CDR2 FVKESK. The CDR3 is made up of 15 amino acids.

This clone is a singleton in its sample. CDR3 DNA sequence: TGTGCCTGGCGGGGCCTCGGGAGTCTGGACGAGCAGTACTTC. Its translation is CAWRGLGSLDEQYF. The chain uses TRBV30 and TRBJ2-7; D is possibly TRBD2 (6 bases). CDR1 is GTSNPN, CDR2 SVGIG, per germline (reference sequence). This CDR3 region has 14 residues. Trimming took 5 bases from V and 5 from J, leaving 19 bases between them.